One sample yielded the 19 T cell receptor beta chains listed below, sequenced in a study of identical twins. Each CDR3 protein gets one entry after TCRdb re-called the 5' RACE reads with MiXCR. This sample has about 530,000 distinct CDR3 sequences, with roughly 15% found just once. These data were likewise used in another study, on yellow fever vaccine responses in identical twins.

Sequencing was performed on CD4+ T cells sorted from blood. Every receptor here comes from a woman aged 18-29 years in good health.

This clonotype was seen more than once but under ten times. The J gene is TRBJ1-2, the V gene TRBV7-2, with D perhaps matching TRBD1 (5 bases). The CDR3 contains 17 residues. CDR1 and CDR2 (germline): SGHTA, FQGNSA. Trimming took off 0 bases at V and 0 bases at J, with 14 bases between the two ends. Here the CDR3 DNA reads TGTGCCAGCAGCTTAGCGGGACTCCCGTTAGCTAACTATGGCTACACCTTC. This codes for CASSLAGLPLANYGYTF. Complete variable domain (other parts from reference TRBV7-2 and TRBJ1-2): GAGVSQSPSNKVTEKGKDVELRCDPISGHTALYWYRQSLGQGLEFLIYFQGNSAPDKSGLPSDRFSAERTGGSVSTLTIQRTQQEDSAVYLCASSLAGLPLANYGYTFGSGTRLTVV.

V is TRBV3-1 and J is TRBJ2-4, with TRBD1 matching over 8 bases. The germline CDR1 and CDR2 sequences are LGHDT and YNNKEL (reference sequence). The CDR3 contains 14 residues. The V segment lost 6 bases and the J segment 3 bases; nucleotides outside the gene matches: 4. The CDR3 protein is CASRDRGGKNIQYF. The CDR3, as DNA: TGTGCCAGCAGAGACAGGGGTGGCAAAAACATTCAGTACTTC.

The chain combines TRBV2 with TRBJ2-7; possible D gene TRBD1, 6 bases. Germline CDR1 and CDR2: SNHLY and FYNNEI. Trimming took off 2 bases at V and 2 bases at J, with 7 bases between the two ends. The CDR3 has 13 residues. The CDR3 region has the DNA TGTGCCAGCAGTGAATGGACAGCCTACGAGCAGTACTTC. Amino acids: CASSEWTAYEQYF.

This chain uses TRBV5-1 with TRBJ1-3; D unclear. From germline, CDR1 is SGHRS and CDR2 YFSETQ. The CDR3 has 17 residues. The germline V and J ends were trimmed by 0 bases and 0 bases, with 13 bases remaining between them. The CDR3 DNA reads TGCGCCAGCAGCTTGGCCCCACAGTTCCTCTCTGGAAACACCATATATTTT. Amino acid sequence: CASSLAPQFLSGNTIYF. The full variable domain, with the rest looked up from reference TRBV5-1 and TRBJ1-3, is KAGVTQTPRYLIKTRGQQVTLSCSPISGHRSVSWYQQTPGQGLQFLFEYFSETQRNKGNFPGRFSGRQFSNSRSEMNVSTLELGDSALYLCASSLAPQFLSGNTIYFGEGSWLTVV.

This clonotype was counted a few times. This rearrangement joins TRBV5-6 to TRBJ1-1, with TRBD1 identical over 10 bases. Germline values: CDR1 SGHDT, CDR2 YYEEEE. This CDR3 region has 15 residues. The V gene end was trimmed by 4 bases and the J gene end by 4 bases; junction bases not matched to a gene: 7. The CDR3, as DNA: TGTGCCAGCAGCCGACCGGGACAGGGGTTCACTGAAGCTTTCTTT. This gives the protein CASSRPGQGFTEAFF. The whole variable domain, remainder taken from reference TRBV5-6 and TRBJ1-1, is DAGVTQSPTHLIKTRGQQVTLRCSPKSGHDTVSWYQQALGQGPQFIFQYYEEEERQRGNFPDRFSGHQFPNYSSELNVNALLLGDSALYLCASSRPGQGFTEAFFGQGTRLTVV.

This clonotype was seen more than once but under ten times. The gene calls are TRBV2 and TRBJ2-5; D unclear. This CDR3 has 11 amino acids. Trimming pared 9 bases from V and 5 bases from J, leaving 10 bases between. Germline CDR1 is SNHLY and CDR2 is FYNNEI. As DNA, the CDR3 is TGTGCCAGGGCGAACGGGGAGACCCAGTACTTC. As protein: CARANGETQYF.

In DNA form, the CDR3 reads TGTGCCAGTATGGTTAGCGGGATCACCGGGGAGCTGTTTTTT. As protein: CASMVSGITGELFF. The J gene is TRBJ2-2, the V gene TRBV19, with 8 bases that match TRBD2. CDR1 LNHDA and CDR2 SQIVND come from the germline V gene (reference sequence). The length of the CDR3 is 14 residues. Trimming at V came to 7 bases and at J to 4 bases, leaving 5 bases not matched to a gene.

This clonotype has a handful of counts. The V gene is TRBV3-1, the J gene TRBJ2-1; 8 nucleotides agree with TRBD2. The CDR3 is 16 amino acids. Trimming at V came to 5 bases and at J to 0 bases, leaving 6 bases not matched to a gene. Germline CDR1 and CDR2: LGHDT and YNNKEL (reference sequence). The CDR3 protein is CASSNGGGSSYNEQFF. The CDR3 DNA sequence: TGTGCCAGCAGCAACGGCGGGGGGAGCTCCTACAATGAGCAGTTCTTC.

There are a few counts of this clonotype. V is TRBV20-1 and J is TRBJ2-1; 11 nucleotides match TRBD2. Trimming removed 3 bases from V and 7 bases from J; junction bases left unmatched: 11. Germline lookup yields CDR1 DFQATT and CDR2 SNEGSKA (reference sequence). CDR3 size: 16 residues. The CDR3 DNA is TGCAGTGCTAGCCTCCGGGGTAGCGGGGGGGTAAATGAGCAGTTCTTC. This sequence encodes CSASLRGSGGVNEQFF.

This clonotype was recorded many times. The chain combines TRBV12-3 or TRBV12-4 with TRBJ2-1; possibly TRBD2 for D (6 bases). Between the trimmed V and J ends, which lost 2 bases and 6 bases, there was a span of 14 bases. This CDR3 contains 15 residues. Written as DNA, the CDR3 is TGTGCCAGCAGTTTACCGGCGGGAATGAGCAATGAGCAGTTCTTC. Translating gives CASSLPAGMSNEQFF.

The CDR3 here is CSAEGQNYGYTF. The CDR3 coding sequence is TGCAGCGCCGAGGGACAGAACTATGGCTACACCTTC. The chain employs TRBV29-1 and TRBJ1-2; 7 positions match TRBD1. The length of the CDR3 is 12 residues. V lost 7 bases to trimming and J lost 2 bases; unmatched junction nucleotides: 4. CDR1 and CDR2 from the germline V gene are SQVTM and ANQGSEA. The whole variable domain, remainder taken from reference TRBV29-1 and TRBJ1-2, is SAVISQKPSRDICQRGTSLTIQCQVDSQVTMMFWYRQQPGQSLTLIATANQGSEATYESGFVIDKFPISRPNLTFSTLTVSNMSPEDSSIYLCSAEGQNYGYTFGSGTRLTVV.

V and J are TRBV11-2 and TRBJ2-1, with D possibly TRBD2 on 6 matching bases. From germline, CDR1 is SGHAT and CDR2 FQNNGV. V was trimmed by 3 bases and J by 2 bases, leaving 14 bases between them. This CDR3 has 16 residues. CDR3 DNA sequence: TGTGCCAGCAGCTTCTCTCGGGGGATACCCTACAATGAGCAGTTCTTC. Its translation is CASSFSRGIPYNEQFF.

This CDR3 reads CASSDSGDFGYTF. DNA for the CDR3: TGCGCCAGCAGCGACTCAGGGGATTTCGGCTACACCTTC. The V and J genes are TRBV5-1 and TRBJ1-2; perhaps TRBD1 as D (6 bases). This CDR3 comprises 13 residues. Germline CDR1 SGHRS, CDR2 YFSETQ. Trimming removed 4 bases at V and 8 bases at J, with 15 bases between. Using reference TRBV5-1 and TRBJ1-2 for the parts outside the CDR3, the full variable domain is KAGVTQTPRYLIKTRGQQVTLSCSPISGHRSVSWYQQTPGQGLQFLFEYFSETQRNKGNFPGRFSGRQFSNSRSEMNVSTLELGDSALYLCASSDSGDFGYTFGSGTRLTVV.

The chain employs TRBV7-3 and TRBJ2-3, with a tentative D call TRBD2 (6 bases). The CDR3 is 13 amino acids. Germline V CDR1 and CDR2: SGHTA, FQGTGA. V lost 3 bases, J lost 6 bases, and 10 bases lay in between. CDR3 DNA sequence: TGTGCCAGCAGCTTTCGGGACTCCGATACGCAGTATTTT. Translation gives CASSFRDSDTQYF.

This clonotype was seen a handful of times. The V gene is TRBV20-1, the J gene TRBJ2-7; 7 nucleotides line up with TRBD1. The length of the CDR3 is 13 residues. J was trimmed by 3 bases and V by 6 bases; bases with no gene match: 8. Germline loops: CDR1 DFQATT, CDR2 SNEGSKA (reference sequence). CDR3 DNA: TGCAGTGCCACGGACAGGTTTGGCTACGAGCAGTACTTC. This sequence encodes CSATDRFGYEQYF.

There are many counts of this clonotype. The gene calls are TRBV7-2 and TRBJ2-4, with D perhaps assigned TRBD1 or TRBD2 (5 bases each). This CDR3 contains 13 residues. V lost 5 bases and J lost 4, with 9 bases in between. The germline gives CDR1 SGHTA, CDR2 FQGNSA. CDR3 nucleotides: TGTGCCAGCAGCCCGGGGCGGAAAAACATTCAGTACTTC. Amino acid sequence: CASSPGRKNIQYF.

This clonotype came up a few times. The chain joins TRBV5-1 to TRBJ2-1; TRBD2 agrees at 13 bases. Germline V lookup: CDR1 SGHRS, CDR2 YFSETQ. V was clipped by 4 bases and J by 4 bases; unmatched bases: 8. The CDR3 totals 17 residues. The CDR3 sequence is CASSGTLAGGSYNEQFF. The CDR3 region has the DNA TGCGCCAGCAGCGGCACACTAGCGGGAGGGAGTTACAATGAGCAGTTCTTC.

This chain joins TRBV3-1 and TRBJ2-6; no reliable D call. V lost 2 bases, J lost 4 bases, and 6 bases lay in between. CDR1 is LGHDT, CDR2 YNNKEL, per germline (reference sequence). The CDR3 runs to 14 residues. This chain's CDR3 is CASSQRFGANVLTF. The CDR3 DNA follows: TGTGCCAGCAGCCAAAGGTTCGGGGCCAACGTCCTGACTTTC.

The V and J genes are TRBV24-1 and TRBJ2-6, with D possibly TRBD1 on 7 matching bases. V lost 3 bases and J lost 2, with 13 bases in between. Germline V lookup: CDR1 KGHDR, CDR2 SFDVKD. CDR3 length: 17 residues. CDR3 loop: CATSDARGDAGANVLTF. The DNA of the CDR3 is TGTGCCACCAGTGATGCCAGGGGGGATGCTGGGGCCAACGTCCTGACTTTC.